The rows below give T cell receptor beta chains drawn from one sample of a study of blood T cell repertoires in COVID-19. The repertoire was sequenced with immunoSEQ multiplex PCR; TCRdb's copy has only in-frame clones and lacks some. The sample carries some 74,000 clones, 88% recorded once. The specimen sequenced was peripheral blood. These receptors were collected from a woman older than 75 with acute or convalescent COVID-19. Both conserved end residues are part of each CDR3. Fields, in order: clone size, J gene, V gene, D gene, CDR3 DNA, CDR3 protein. The D gene is left open where the match is weak. Size tells how often a clone was seen (once, few, many) or the class of an expanded clone, and some rows leave it out.

size: -
J: TRBJ1-4
V: TRBV19
D: TRBD1
DNA: TGTGCCAGTAGTAAGACAGGGGGAACTGAAAAACTGTTTTTT
CDR3: CASSKTGGTEKLFF

size: -
J: TRBJ1-2
V: TRBV10-3
D: -
DNA: TGTGCCACCGCTATCGAGGTAGCGAGGGGCTACACCTTC
CDR3: CATAIEVARGYTF

size: -
J: TRBJ2-5
V: TRBV27
D: TRBD1
DNA: TGTGCCAGCAGGGAGACAGGGTTTAGGCAAGAGACCCAGTACTTC
CDR3: CASRETGFRQETQYF

size: once
J: TRBJ2-7
V: TRBV6-5
D: TRBD2
DNA: TGTGCCAGCAGCCGTCCCGGGACTAGCGGGGCCGAGCAGTACTTC
CDR3: CASSRPGTSGAEQYF

size: -
J: TRBJ1-5
V: TRBV5-1
D: -
DNA: TGCGCCAGCAGCCCACAGGGTGGGGAAGGTCAGCCCCAGCATTTT
CDR3: CASSPQGGEGQPQHF

size: -
J: TRBJ1-2
V: TRBV7-8
D: -
DNA: TGTGCCAGCAGCTTAGTAGGGGCGCGAATCCCAGGGGGCTACACCTTC
CDR3: CASSLVGARIPGGYTF

size: -
J: TRBJ2-4
V: TRBV6-2/TRBV6-3
D: -
DNA: TGTGCCAGCAGTTGGATCGACAGGTTATACATTCAGTACTTC
CDR3: CASSWIDRLYIQYF

size: -
J: TRBJ2-2
V: TRBV7-8
D: TRBD1
DNA: TGTGCCAGCAGCTTATTGGACAGGCGGAACACCGGGGAGCTGTTTTTT
CDR3: CASSLLDRRNTGELFF

size: -
J: TRBJ2-7
V: TRBV18
D: TRBD1
DNA: TGTGCCAGCTCCCAGGGACAGGGGGCCAACGAGCAGTACTTC
CDR3: CASSQGQGANEQYF

size: -
J: TRBJ2-7
V: TRBV2
D: -
DNA: TGTGCCAGCAGTGAAGAGGAGGTATCCCGCTACGAGCAGTACTTC
CDR3: CASSEEEVSRYEQYF

size: -
J: TRBJ2-7
V: TRBV4-2
D: -
DNA: TGTGCCAGCAGCCAAGAGTTTAGCCCAACCTACGAGCAGTACTTC
CDR3: CASSQEFSPTYEQYF

size: -
J: TRBJ2-2
V: TRBV5-4
D: TRBD1
DNA: TGTGCCAGCAGCGCGGACAGGGTGAAAACCGGGGAGCTGTTTTTT
CDR3: CASSADRVKTGELFF

size: -
J: TRBJ2-7
V: TRBV18
D: -
DNA: TGTGCCAGCTCACTTCAGGCGCCTTCCTACGAGCAGTACTTC
CDR3: CASSLQAPSYEQYF

size: -
J: TRBJ1-1
V: TRBV5-1
D: -
DNA: TGCGCCAGCAGCTTGGCCGGAGGGCAAGGTGGTGAAGCTTTCTTT
CDR3: CASSLAGGQGGEAFF

size: once
J: TRBJ2-5
V: TRBV24-1
D: -
DNA: TGTGCCACCAGTGATCAGGACAAGGAGACCCAGTACTTC
CDR3: CATSDQDKETQYF

size: -
J: TRBJ2-2
V: TRBV19
D: -
DNA: TGTGCCAGCACCCTAGCTCGGAACACCGGGGAGCTGTTTTTT
CDR3: CASTLARNTGELFF

size: -
J: TRBJ1-5
V: TRBV6-6
D: TRBD1
DNA: TGTGCCAGCAGTCCCCGGGACAGGGGGCTATATAGCAATCAGCCCCAGCATTTT
CDR3: CASSPRDRGLYSNQPQHF

size: once
J: TRBJ1-6
V: TRBV7-2
D: TRBD1
DNA: TGTGCCAGCATCAGGGACAGGGCGAATTCACCCCTCCACTTT
CDR3: CASIRDRANSPLHF

size: -
J: TRBJ1-1
V: TRBV7-2
D: -
DNA: TGTGCCAGCAGCTTAGGGGTGATGGGGGGGAACACTGAAGCTTTCTTT
CDR3: CASSLGVMGGNTEAFF

size: -
J: TRBJ2-7
V: TRBV15
D: -
DNA: TGTGCCACCAGTTTCGGGGGTGGGAAGAGGGAGCAGTACTTC
CDR3: CATSFGGGKREQYF

size: once
J: TRBJ1-1
V: TRBV9
D: -
DNA: TGTGCCAGCAGCGCCGTCTTGGGGGGCACTGAAGCTTTCTTT
CDR3: CASSAVLGGTEAFF

size: -
J: TRBJ2-7
V: TRBV10-3
D: TRBD2
DNA: TGTGCCATCAGTGAGTCGAGACTAGCGGGCTCCGAGCAGTACTTC
CDR3: CAISESRLAGSEQYF

size: -
J: TRBJ1-3
V: TRBV5-1
D: TRBD1
DNA: TGCGCCAGCAGCTTGGAGGCAGGGGGCTCTGGAAACACCATATATTTT
CDR3: CASSLEAGGSGNTIYF

size: -
J: TRBJ2-7
V: TRBV9
D: TRBD2
DNA: TGTGCGTCCGCCGGGACTAGCGGCTACGAGCAGTACTTC
CDR3: CASAGTSGYEQYF

size: -
J: TRBJ2-6
V: TRBV14
D: TRBD1
DNA: TGTGCCAGCAGCCGCACCAGGGGGTCTGGGGCCAACGTCCTGACTTTC
CDR3: CASSRTRGSGANVLTF

size: -
J: TRBJ2-5
V: TRBV7-7
D: -
DNA: TGTGCTAGCAGCTTAGTAGGGGCCCGGCAAGAGACCCAGTACTTC
CDR3: CASSLVGARQETQYF

size: once
J: TRBJ2-3
V: TRBV6-1
D: -
DNA: TGTGCCAGCAGGGACAGCAACACAGATACGCAGTATTTT
CDR3: CASRDSNTDTQYF

size: -
J: TRBJ1-3
V: TRBV9
D: TRBD1
DNA: TGTGCCAGCAGCGTATCCCCTACAGGGGGTGGAAACACCATATATTTT
CDR3: CASSVSPTGGGNTIYF

size: -
J: TRBJ1-1
V: TRBV9
D: -
DNA: TGTGCCAGCAGCGTAGGGCTCTGGACTGAAGCTTTCTTT
CDR3: CASSVGLWTEAFF

size: -
J: TRBJ2-3
V: TRBV7-9
D: TRBD2
DNA: TGTGCCAGCAGCCAGACTAGCGGGGCAGATACGCAGTATTTT
CDR3: CASSQTSGADTQYF

size: -
J: TRBJ2-1
V: TRBV19
D: -
DNA: TGTGCCAGTAGTCAATTTGCCGACCGGACAGTGGGCAATGAGCAGTTCTTC
CDR3: CASSQFADRTVGNEQFF

size: -
J: TRBJ1-1
V: TRBV7-2
D: -
DNA: TGTGCCAGCAGCTCTACTGGGGGGGGGCGGAACACTGAAGCTTTCTTT
CDR3: CASSSTGGGRNTEAFF

size: once
J: TRBJ1-2
V: TRBV7-9
D: -
DNA: TGTGCCAGCATCCGGGCGGGGGACCTAAGTGGCTACACCTTC
CDR3: CASIRAGDLSGYTF

size: -
J: TRBJ1-1
V: TRBV5-1
D: -
DNA: TGCGCCAGCAGCCCGGGACACCTTAACACTGAAGCTTTCTTT
CDR3: CASSPGHLNTEAFF

size: -
J: TRBJ1-2
V: TRBV5-1
D: -
DNA: TGCGCCAGCAGCTTGGCCGGGAGTTCCTATGGCTACACCTTC
CDR3: CASSLAGSSYGYTF

size: once
J: TRBJ1-5
V: TRBV19
D: TRBD1
DNA: TGTGCCAGTAGGCCTGCGGGACAGGGGAAGATAAATCAGCCCCAGCATTTT
CDR3: CASRPAGQGKINQPQHF

size: -
J: TRBJ2-2
V: TRBV25-1
D: TRBD2
DNA: TGTGCCAGCAGTGACCTAGCGGGGGGCACCGGGGAGCTGTTTTTT
CDR3: CASSDLAGGTGELFF